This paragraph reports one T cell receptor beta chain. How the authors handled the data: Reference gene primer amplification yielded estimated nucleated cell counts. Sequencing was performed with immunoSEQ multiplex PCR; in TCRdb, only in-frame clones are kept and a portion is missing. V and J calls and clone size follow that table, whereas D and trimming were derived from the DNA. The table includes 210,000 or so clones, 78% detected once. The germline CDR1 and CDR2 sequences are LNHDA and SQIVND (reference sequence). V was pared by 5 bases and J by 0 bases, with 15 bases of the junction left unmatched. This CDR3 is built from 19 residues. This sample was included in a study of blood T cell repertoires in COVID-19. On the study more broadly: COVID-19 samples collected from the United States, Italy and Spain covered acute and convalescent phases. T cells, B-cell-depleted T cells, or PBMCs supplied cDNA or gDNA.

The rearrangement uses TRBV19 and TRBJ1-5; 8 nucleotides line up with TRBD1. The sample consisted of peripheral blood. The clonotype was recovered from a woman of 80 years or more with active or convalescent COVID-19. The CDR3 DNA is TGTGCCAGTAGTGGAGACAGGGGCGCCCCCCTAAATAGCAATCAGCCCCAGCATTTT. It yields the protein CASSGDRGAPLNSNQPQHF.